This TCR beta chain was documented in a study of CD8+CD57+ T cells in acquired aplastic anemia. This clonotype was seen repeatedly, ten times or more. The target antigen is unknown. It was genomic DNA that served as the template for profiling TCR beta VDJ and CDR3. TCRdb re-called the reads with MiXCR, one entry per CDR3 protein. The repertoire holds 150,000 to 170,000 distinct CDR3 sequences, about 48% seen once, with 10% to 15% in the top ten. Study conclusions and caveats: Patients did not significantly differ from controls in CD8+ Simpson's diversity.

Germline CDR1 MGHRA, CDR2 YSYEKL. Trimming removed 0 bases from V and 6 bases from J; junction bases left unmatched: 5. This CDR3 spans 15 amino acids. Individuals selected for sequencing had exhibited CD8+CD57+ cell expansion on flow cytometry. There were no patients without severe acquired aplastic anemia. The sample comprised sorted CD4+, CD8+, or CD8+CD57+ T cells (not recorded which) from PBMCs. The clonotype was recovered from a human donor with aplastic anemia. The chain is built from TRBV4-1 and TRBJ2-3, with 8 bases aligning to TRBD1. In nucleotides, the CDR3 is TGCGCCAGCAGCCAAGAGGCAGGGGGCATCGATACGCAGTATTTT. Its protein product is CASSQEAGGIDTQYF.